The sequence of this T cell receptor beta chain was determined in a study of cytomegalovirus exposure and HLA in healthy donors. Whole-study results and caveats: Reportedly, diagnosis of cytomegalovirus status by the classifier showed high specificity and sensitivity.

Comment on this clone: Its antigen is not known.

Clones were read by immunoSEQ multiplex PCR, and TCRdb kept only the in-frame ones, dropping some. The table shows approximately 110,000 clones, with around 87% occurring only once. The sample was PBMCs. This TCR came from a woman aged 18-30 years in good health and CMV-seropositive.

The CDR3 loop is CASSLAQGYEQYF. As DNA, the CDR3 is TGTGCCAGCAGCTTAGCGCAGGGTTACGAGCAGTACTTC. V and J are TRBV7-8 and TRBJ2-7, with D maybe TRBD1 (5 bases). Germline assignment: CDR1 SGHVS and CDR2 FQNEAQ. The CDR3 sequence is 13 residues long. V lost 0 bases to trimming and J lost 4 bases, with 7 bases between them.